This entry lists 24 T cell receptor beta chains sequenced from one sample in a study of blood T cell repertoires in COVID-19. The repertoire was sequenced with immunoSEQ multiplex PCR; TCRdb's copy has only in-frame clones and lacks some. This sample has around 300,000 clones, with 75% to 90% found just once. Sample: peripheral blood. These receptor sequences come from a man younger than 30 with active or convalescent COVID-19.

The chain carries TRBV6-2 or TRBV6-3 and TRBJ2-7; D perhaps matches TRBD2 (7 bases). From germline, CDR1 is MNHEY and CDR2 SVGEGT. V lost 2 bases and J 6 bases, leaving 14 bases between the germline ends. The CDR3 spans 14 residues. CDR3 sequence reads: CASSYGAGAGEQYF. The CDR3 nucleotides read TGTGCCAGCAGTTACGGCGCGGGGGCGGGCGAGCAGTACTTC.

The J gene is TRBJ1-1, the V gene TRBV10-3, with 7 bases fitting TRBD1. V shed 5 bases and J 5 bases; nucleotides not matched to a gene: 5. Germline CDR1 ENHRY, CDR2 SYGVKD. The length of the CDR3 is 13 residues. The CDR3 sequence: CAISPDRRTEAFF. DNA of the CDR3: TGTGCCATCAGTCCGGACAGGCGTACTGAAGCTTTCTTT.

The rearrangement joins TRBV4-1 to TRBJ2-2, with TRBD2 as a possible D gene (5 bases). CDR3 size: 17 residues. Germline-derived CDR1 and CDR2 are MGHRA and YSYEKL. V gave up 0 bases and J gave up 2 bases, with 13 bases separating them. CDR3: CASSQERWLANTGELFF. CDR3 bases: TGCGCCAGCAGCCAAGAGAGGTGGCTAGCTAACACCGGGGAGCTGTTTTTT.

The V call is TRBV11-2, the J call TRBJ2-7, with 8 bases that match TRBD1. This CDR3 has 13 amino acids. Germline lookup yields CDR1 SGHAT and CDR2 FQNNGV. V dropped 3 bases and J dropped 2; count of bases not matched to a gene: 0. The CDR3 bases are TGTGCCAGCAGCTTGACAGGGGCCTACGAGCAGTACTTC. It encodes CASSLTGAYEQYF.

The chain employs TRBV27 and TRBJ2-5, with 11 bases fitting TRBD2. Unmatched junction bases numbered 6, after V lost 4 bases and J lost 5 bases. CDR1 is MNHEY, CDR2 SMNVEV, per germline (reference sequence). The CDR3 sequence is 15 residues long. CDR3 protein: CASSWIAGGPETQYF. Written as DNA, the CDR3 is TGTGCCAGCAGTTGGATAGCGGGGGGGCCGGAGACCCAGTACTTC.

This clone is a singleton in its sample. The V gene is TRBV6-1, the J gene TRBJ2-7, with 8 bases that match TRBD2. V lost 0 bases and J lost 7; bases outside the gene matches: 8. This CDR3 is built from 15 residues. The germline V gene encodes CDR1 MNHNS and CDR2 SASEGT. The CDR3 sequence is CASSEAGLALGEQYF. The CDR3 nucleotides read TGTGCCAGCAGTGAAGCCGGACTAGCCTTGGGTGAGCAGTACTTC.

This chain connects TRBV5-1 to TRBJ2-5; 10 bases are shared with TRBD2. This CDR3 region has 15 residues. Looked up from germline, CDR1 is SGHRS and CDR2 is YFSETQ. The ends lost 6 bases at V and 6 bases at J; junction bases unmatched: 11. The CDR3 nucleotides read TGCGCCAGCAACCCGGAAGCGGGAGGGATGAAGACCCAGTACTTC. Its translation: CASNPEAGGMKTQYF.

The chain links TRBV12-3 or TRBV12-4 to TRBJ1-2; D gene unclear. The CDR3 sequence is 13 residues long. V was trimmed by 2 bases and J by 4 bases, leaving 8 bases between them. The CDR3 region has the DNA TGTGCCAGCAGTTTAATCCCGGGCTATGGCTACACCTTC. Translation gives CASSLIPGYGYTF.

This chain links TRBV5-1 with TRBJ2-5, with a weak D call TRBD2 (6 bases). CDR3 size: 11 residues. The V end was cut by 7 bases, the J end by 2 bases, with 6 bases between. Germline CDR1 and CDR2: SGHRS and YFSETQ. The CDR3 DNA reads TGCGCCAGCCGGGAGCAAGAGACCCAGTACTTC. Its protein product is CASREQETQYF.

This clone occurred once. The J gene is TRBJ1-5, the V gene TRBV7-8, with D maybe TRBD1 (5 bases). This CDR3 region has 12 residues. Germline V lookup: CDR1 SGHVS, CDR2 FQNEAQ. The V gene lost 3 bases and the J gene lost 10 bases, with 10 bases spanning the gap. The CDR3 region is CASSFGGVPQHF. The CDR3 nucleotides read TGTGCCAGCAGCTTCGGAGGGGTTCCCCAGCATTTT.

The CDR3 sequence is CASSQAGLETYEQYF. The CDR3 coding sequence is TGCGCCAGCAGCCAAGCCGGACTAGAAACCTACGAGCAGTACTTC. The chain links TRBV4-3 to TRBJ2-7; 7 bases map to TRBD2. V lost 1 base and J lost 2; bases outside the gene matches: 5. The CDR3 is 15 amino acids. Germline lookup yields CDR1 LGHNA and CDR2 YSLEER.

J is TRBJ1-6 and V is TRBV19; D perhaps matches TRBD1 (6 bases). This CDR3 comprises 20 residues. V lost 0 bases to trimming and J lost 4 bases, with 22 bases between them. Germline V gene lookup returns CDR1 LNHDA and CDR2 SQIVND (reference sequence). The CDR3, as DNA: TGTGCCAGTAGTATAGACACGCGCCTGGACAGCGTCGGGTATAATTCACCCCTCCACTTT. It specifies CASSIDTRLDSVGYNSPLHF. Complete variable domain (other parts from reference TRBV19 and TRBJ1-6): DGGITQSPKYLFRKEGQNVTLSCEQNLNHDAMYWYRQDPGQGLRLIYYSQIVNDFQKGDIAEGYSVSREKKESFPLTVTSAQKNPTAFYLCASSIDTRLDSVGYNSPLHFGNGTRLTVT.

The V gene is TRBV4-3, the J gene TRBJ2-7, with 13 bases fitting TRBD2. CDR3 length: 16 amino acids. The germline V gene has CDR1 LGHNA and CDR2 YSLEER. With V trimmed by 0 bases and J by 6 bases, 5 bases remained unmatched. This CDR3 reads CASSQDRTSGGREQYF. The DNA for the CDR3 is TGCGCCAGCAGCCAAGATCGGACTAGCGGGGGACGCGAGCAGTACTTC.

V and J are TRBV6-2 or TRBV6-3 and TRBJ1-4, with D possibly TRBD1 on 5 matching bases. The CDR3 contains 13 residues. The germline V and J ends were trimmed by 5 bases and 5 bases, with 9 bases remaining between them. Germline CDR1 reads MNHEY; CDR2 reads SVGEGT. CDR3 coding DNA: TGTGCCAGCAGTAGGGACTTCAATGAAAAACTGTTTTTT. Protein product: CASSRDFNEKLFF.

The genes are TRBV27 and TRBJ1-5, with TRBD1 as a possible D gene (6 bases). V was pared by 4 bases and J by 7 bases, with 14 bases between. Germline assignment: CDR1 MNHEY and CDR2 SMNVEV (reference sequence). The CDR3 spans 14 residues. The CDR3, as DNA: TGTGCCAGCAGTTATCTAGGGGGGGGACAGCCCCAGCATTTT. It yields the protein CASSYLGGGQPQHF.

The CDR3 region has the DNA TGTGCCACCAGCAGAGAACGGGGGGTGAACAATGAGCAGTTCTTC. It is translated as CATSRERGVNNEQFF. The V call is TRBV15, the J call TRBJ2-1; 7 positions match TRBD2. The V gene end was trimmed by 0 bases and the J gene end by 5 bases; junction bases not matched to a gene: 4. This CDR3 spans 15 amino acids. Germline values: CDR1 LNHNV, CDR2 YYDKDF (reference sequence).

The genes are TRBV2 and TRBJ2-1, with TRBD1 matching over 7 bases. CDR3 length equals 14 residues. Trimming at V came to 8 bases and at J to 5 bases, leaving 9 bases not matched to a gene. Germline V gives CDR1 SNHLY, CDR2 FYNNEI. The CDR3 nucleotides are TGTGCCAGCTCTACAGGGGCCGGAGACAATGAGCAGTTCTTC. Translation: CASSTGAGDNEQFF.

CDR3: CASSSQGRGNQPQHF. The CDR3 DNA follows: TGTGCCAGCAGTTCACAGGGAAGGGGCAATCAGCCCCAGCATTTT. This chain connects TRBV6-2 or TRBV6-3 to TRBJ1-5; D may be TRBD1 (6 bases). CDR3 length equals 15 residues. Per germline, CDR1 MNHEY and CDR2 SVGEGT. Between the trimmed V and J ends, which lost 4 bases and 2 bases, there was a span of 12 bases.

This clone has more than one count but fewer than ten. J is TRBJ1-1 and V is TRBV18, with D hard to call. The CDR3 sequence is 13 residues long. CDR1 is KGHSH, CDR2 LQKENI, per germline. Trimming left V 3 bases short and J 4 bases short, with 9 bases between. Here the CDR3 DNA reads TGTGCCAGCTCACCCGGGGTGGGCACTGAAGCTTTCTTT. Its translation: CASSPGVGTEAFF.

The chain is built from TRBV7-2 and TRBJ2-3; maybe TRBD2 (5 bases). The CDR3 length is 15 residues. CDR1 and CDR2 from the germline V gene are SGHTA and FQGNSA. The V and J ends lost 4 bases and 4 bases respectively, with 15 bases between them. In DNA, the CDR3 is TGTGCCAGCAGCTCCAGCGGTGGTAGGGCAGATACGCAGTATTTT. Its translation is CASSSSGGRADTQYF.

The genes are TRBV5-5 and TRBJ2-1, with 8 bases that match TRBD2. After removal of 6 bases from V and 7 bases from J, the junction contained 12 bases not matched to a gene. The CDR3 sequence is 15 residues long. Germline V gene sequence: CDR1 SGHKS, CDR2 YYEKEE (reference sequence). CDR3 residues: CASTFSGSKVNEQFF. The CDR3 region has the DNA TGTGCCAGCACCTTCAGCGGGAGTAAGGTGAATGAGCAGTTCTTC.

The gene calls are TRBV6-5 and TRBJ2-7, with 10 positions matching TRBD2. The J segment lost 4 bases and the V segment lost 0 bases, leaving 3 bases of the junction unmatched. The germline V gene has CDR1 MNHEY and CDR2 SVGAGI. The CDR3 is 15 amino acids. CDR3 coding DNA: TGTGCCAGCAGTTACTCGGCTAGCGGGAGTTACGAGCAGTACTTC. Amino acid sequence: CASSYSASGSYEQYF.

The chain has TRBV5-6 and TRBJ2-5; D may be TRBD2 (6 bases). The CDR3 extends over 14 amino acids. The germline V gene encodes CDR1 SGHDT and CDR2 YYEEEE. Trimming took off 0 bases at V and 7 bases at J, with 13 bases between the two ends. The CDR3 sequence is CASSLVVVGGTQYF. The CDR3 DNA follows: TGTGCCAGCAGCTTGGTTGTGGTGGGAGGGACCCAGTACTTC. The full variable domain, with the rest looked up from reference TRBV5-6 and TRBJ2-5, is DAGVTQSPTHLIKTRGQQVTLRCSPKSGHDTVSWYQQALGQGPQFIFQYYEEEERQRGNFPDRFSGHQFPNYSSELNVNALLLGDSALYLCASSLVVVGGTQYFGPGTRLLVL.

The V gene is TRBV5-5, the J gene TRBJ1-1, with D tentatively TRBD1 (6 bases). Germline assignment: CDR1 SGHKS and CDR2 YYEKEE (reference sequence). V was trimmed by 0 bases and J by 7 bases, leaving 10 bases between them. The CDR3 length is 13 residues. CDR3 sequence (DNA): TGTGCCAGCAGCTTGGTACAGGGTAGTGAAGCTTTCTTT. It translates to CASSLVQGSEAFF.